This T cell receptor beta chain was recovered during a study of blood T cell repertoires in COVID-19. Study context: Some COVID-19 samples were acute and others convalescent; all came from the United States, Italy and Spain.

Per the study methods: By means of reference gene primer amplification, nucleated cell counts were estimated. Profiled with immunoSEQ multiplex PCR; TCRdb holds only in-frame clones, not every one. The V and J calls and clone size are taken from that table; D and trimming were inferred from the DNA. The table lists over 100,000 clones, more than 75% of them singletons. Germline lookup yields CDR1 MNHNS and CDR2 SASEGT. The CDR3 has 13 residues. Trimming took 3 bases from V and 6 from J, leaving 11 bases between them. This chain connects TRBV6-1 to TRBJ1-2; TRBD1 might be the D (5 bases). The TCR comes from a man aged 65 to 79 with acute or convalescent COVID-19. Sequenced sample: peripheral blood. CDR3 DNA: TGTGCCAGCAGTGAGGCAGGGTTCGATGGCTACACCTTC. This gives the protein CASSEAGFDGYTF.